This T cell receptor (beta chain) was captured in a study of blood T cell repertoires in COVID-19. As for the study in general: Acute and convalescent COVID-19 samples came from the United States, Italy and Spain. In each case, the material was cDNA or gDNA derived from T cells, B-cell-depleted T cells, or PBMCs.

Study processing details: It was from reference gene primer amplification that nucleated cell counts were estimated. Libraries were prepared by immunoSEQ multiplex PCR; TCRdb keeps only in-frame clonotypes and omits some of them. The D gene and trimming were derived from the DNA, and the V and J assignments and clone size from that table. The repertoire holds tens of thousands of clones, with 65% to 85% as singletons. This TCR came from a woman older than 75 with active or convalescent COVID-19. The sample consisted of peripheral blood.

The DNA for the CDR3 is TGTGCCAGCAGCTTATGGGTTGCCGGGGATTCACCCCTCCACTTT. This codes for CASSLWVAGDSPLHF. V usage is TRBV7-6 and J usage is TRBJ1-6; no firm D call. The CDR3 length is 15 residues. Germline V gene lookup returns CDR1 SGHVS and CDR2 FNYEAQ. V lost 2 bases, J lost 8 bases, and 13 bases lay in between.